Following are 13 T cell receptor beta chains from one sample sequenced in a study of blood T cell repertoires in COVID-19. Data came from immunoSEQ multiplex PCR; TCRdb stores just in-frame clones and leaves some out. This table holds around 180,000 clones, approximately 88% found once. The sample comprised peripheral blood. These receptors all come from a woman under 40 with acute or convalescent COVID-19.

The rearrangement links TRBV5-4 to TRBJ2-2; tentatively, D is TRBD2 (6 bases). CDR3 length: 15 residues. The germline gives CDR1 SGHNT, CDR2 YYREEE (reference sequence). Trimming removed 5 bases at V and 1 base at J, with 12 bases between. CDR3 region: CASRVDYGNTGELFF. The CDR3 bases are TGTGCCAGCAGGGTGGACTACGGGAACACCGGGGAGCTGTTTTTT.

The rearrangement links TRBV2 to TRBJ2-1; 9 nucleotides align to TRBD2. The CDR3 totals 16 residues. Germline V gene data show CDR1 as SNHLY and CDR2 as FYNNEI. V trimming: 7 bases; J trimming: 7 bases; junction bases outside the gene matches: 14. The CDR3 region is CASKRASGTRGNEQFF. The CDR3 coding sequence is TGTGCCAGCAAAAGGGCTAGCGGGACCAGGGGGAATGAGCAGTTCTTC.

The chain combines TRBV16 with TRBJ1-5; D gene uncertain. The CDR3 has 14 amino acids. In germline, CDR1 is KGHSY, CDR2 FQNENV. With 0 bases removed from V and 4 bases from J, the gap between germline ends came to 7 bases. The CDR3: CASSQSAENQPQHF. CDR3 coding DNA: TGTGCCAGCAGCCAATCGGCGGAAAATCAGCCCCAGCATTTT.

This chain links TRBV18 with TRBJ2-2; D ambiguous. The CDR3 runs 15 residues. Per the germline V gene, CDR1 is KGHSH and CDR2 is LQKENI. The ends were cut back, 3 bases at V and 5 bases at J, with 13 bases in the middle. The CDR3 sequence: CASSPRLPSTGELFF. In DNA, the CDR3 is TGTGCCAGCTCACCCCGACTTCCCTCAACCGGGGAGCTGTTTTTT. Complete variable domain (other parts from reference TRBV18 and TRBJ2-2): NAGVMQNPRHLVRRRGQEARLRCSPMKGHSHVYWYRQLPEEGLKFMVYLQKENIIDESGMPKERFSAEFPKEGPSILRIQQVVRGDSAAYFCASSPRLPSTGELFFGEGSRLTVL.

The chain is built from TRBV9 and TRBJ2-2; 9 bases agree with TRBD1. Trimming removed 0 bases from V and 4 bases from J; junction bases left unmatched: 7. The CDR3 consists of 17 residues. Germline-derived CDR1 and CDR2 are SGDLS and YYNGEE. CDR3 DNA: TGTGCCAGCAGCGTAGCAAGGACAGGGGCGACCACCGGGGAGCTGTTTTTT. Amino acid sequence: CASSVARTGATTGELFF. Variable domain in full (rest from reference TRBV9 and TRBJ2-2): DSGVTQTPKHLITATGQRVTLRCSPRSGDLSVYWYQQSLDQGLQFLIQYYNGEERAKGNILERFSAQQFPDLHSELNLSSLELGDSALYFCASSVARTGATTGELFFGEGSRLTVL.

V is TRBV20-1 and J is TRBJ2-3, with D perhaps TRBD2 (5 bases). Per germline, CDR1 DFQATT and CDR2 SNEGSKA (reference sequence). With 8 bases removed from V and 6 bases from J, the gap between germline ends came to 12 bases. The CDR3 is 11 residues long. The CDR3 protein is CSIEGRDTQYF. The CDR3 nucleotides are TGCAGTATCGAGGGCAGGGATACGCAGTATTTT.

V and J are TRBV28 and TRBJ1-3; D might be TRBD1 (5 bases). Germline lookup yields CDR1 MDHEN and CDR2 SYDVKM. The V end was cut by 5 bases, the J end by 8 bases, with 19 bases between. The CDR3 extends over 15 amino acids. For the CDR3, the DNA is TGTGCCAGCAGTCCCTCCCGGGGGAAGACTGACACCATATATTTT. Its protein is CASSPSRGKTDTIYF.

The chain employs TRBV4-1 and TRBJ1-4; D is unclear. This CDR3 is built from 14 residues. V lost 3 bases and J 7 bases, leaving 12 bases between the germline ends. The germline gives CDR1 MGHRA, CDR2 YSYEKL. The CDR3 coding sequence is TGCGCCAGCAGCCACGGAGGGCAGATTGAAAAACTGTTTTTT. Encoded protein: CASSHGGQIEKLFF.

The chain is built from TRBV3-1 (or the pseudogene TRBV3-2) and TRBJ1-1; D unclear. Germline V gene lookup returns CDR1 LGHDT and CDR2 YNNKEL (reference sequence). The CDR3 is 13 residues long. V lost 3 bases to trimming and J lost 0 bases, with 5 bases between them. The CDR3 sequence is CASSQRMNTEAFF. CDR3 DNA sequence: TGTGCCAGCAGCCAGCGGATGAACACTGAAGCTTTCTTT.

The CDR3 reads CASSHRGLNSPLHF. The CDR3 DNA reads TGTGCCAGCAGCCACCGAGGCCTGAATTCACCCCTCCACTTT. V and J are TRBV14 and TRBJ1-6; D unresolved. This CDR3 contains 14 residues. The V end was cut by 3 bases, the J end by 7 bases, with 10 bases between. CDR1 is SGHDN and CDR2 is FVKESK in the germline V gene.

The chain combines TRBV11-3 with TRBJ1-2, with D perhaps TRBD1 (5 bases). Germline lookup yields CDR1 SGHNT and CDR2 YENEEA. Trimming cost V 1 base and J 0 bases, with 12 bases left between them. The CDR3 is 16 residues long. For the CDR3, the DNA is TGTGCCAGCAGCTTAGGGGACTCCAGTCCTAACTATGGCTACACCTTC. It yields the protein CASSLGDSSPNYGYTF.

The J gene is TRBJ2-5, the V gene TRBV5-1, with D tentatively TRBD1 (6 bases). The CDR3 covers 17 residues. CDR1 and CDR2 from the germline V gene are SGHRS and YFSETQ. Trimming pared 0 bases from V and 2 bases from J, leaving 17 bases between. The CDR3 DNA follows: TGCGCCAGCAGCTTGGGAGGGGCGTGGGGGCAGCAAGAGACCCAGTACTTC. It encodes CASSLGGAWGQQETQYF. The entire variable domain, with the rest obtained from reference TRBV5-1 and TRBJ2-5, is as follows: KAGVTQTPRYLIKTRGQQVTLSCSPISGHRSVSWYQQTPGQGLQFLFEYFSETQRNKGNFPGRFSGRQFSNSRSEMNVSTLELGDSALYLCASSLGGAWGQQETQYFGPGTRLLVL.

This clone has just one count. The chain carries TRBV7-2 and TRBJ2-6; D is perhaps TRBD2 (5 bases). CDR3 length: 17 amino acids. Deletions cut 4 bases from V and 0 bases from J, with 13 bases between. Looked up from germline, CDR1 is SGHTA and CDR2 is FQGNSA. For the CDR3, the DNA is TGTGCCAGCAGCTCTGGTAGCGCCTTCTCTGGGGCCAACGTCCTGACTTTC. Protein sequence: CASSSGSAFSGANVLTF.